The clone carrying this T cell receptor (beta chain) was counted between two and nine times. From germline, CDR1 is SQVTM and CDR2 ANQGSEA. The CDR3 loop spans 12 amino acids. V lost 4 bases to trimming and J lost 0 bases, with 6 bases between them. This specimen comes from a study of CD8 T cells in ankylosing spondylitis. TCRdb recomputed calls from the 5' RACE reads with MiXCR, one row per CDR3 protein. The sample lists 300,000 to 400,000 distinct CDR3 sequences, 20% to 25% seen once, with around 14% in the top ten. This chain links TRBV29-1 with TRBJ1-2; D ambiguous. The sequenced sample consisted of blood, either unsorted or a sorted T cell fraction (not recorded which). The receptor's source is a male donor with ankylosing spondylitis or in good health (not recorded which). DNA of the CDR3: TGCAGCGTTGGGGGTACTAACTATGGCTACACCTTC. Protein sequence: CSVGGTNYGYTF.